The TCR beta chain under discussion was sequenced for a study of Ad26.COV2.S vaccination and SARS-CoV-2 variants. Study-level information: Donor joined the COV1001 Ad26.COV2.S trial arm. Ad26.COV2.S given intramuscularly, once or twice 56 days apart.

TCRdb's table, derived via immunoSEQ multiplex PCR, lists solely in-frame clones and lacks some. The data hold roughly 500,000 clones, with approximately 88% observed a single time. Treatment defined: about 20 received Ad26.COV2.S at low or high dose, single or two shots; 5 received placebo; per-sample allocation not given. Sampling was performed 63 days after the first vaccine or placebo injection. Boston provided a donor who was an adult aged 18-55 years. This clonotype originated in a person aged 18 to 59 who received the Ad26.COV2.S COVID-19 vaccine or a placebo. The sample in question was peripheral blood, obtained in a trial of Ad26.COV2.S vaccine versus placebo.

The CDR3 nucleotides are TGTGCCAGCTCACCACGAGCCCCGGGACACCCCTACGAGCAGTACTTC. This sequence encodes CASSPRAPGHPYEQYF. J is TRBJ2-7 and V is TRBV18, with a weak D call TRBD1 (6 bases). The CDR3 is 16 amino acids. The germline gives CDR1 KGHSH, CDR2 LQKENI. V lost 1 base, J lost 2 bases, and 15 bases lay in between.